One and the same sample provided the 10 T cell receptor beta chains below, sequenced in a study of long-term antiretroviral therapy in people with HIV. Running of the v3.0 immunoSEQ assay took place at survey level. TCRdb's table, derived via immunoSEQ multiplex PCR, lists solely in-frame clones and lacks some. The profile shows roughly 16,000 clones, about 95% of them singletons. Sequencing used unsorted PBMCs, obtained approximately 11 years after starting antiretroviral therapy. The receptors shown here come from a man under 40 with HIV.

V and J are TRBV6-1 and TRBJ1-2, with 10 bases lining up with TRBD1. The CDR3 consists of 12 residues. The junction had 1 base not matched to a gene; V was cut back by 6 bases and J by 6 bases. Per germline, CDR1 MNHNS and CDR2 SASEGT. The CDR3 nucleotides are TGTGCCAGCAGGGGGACAGGGGATGGCTACACCTTC. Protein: CASRGTGDGYTF.

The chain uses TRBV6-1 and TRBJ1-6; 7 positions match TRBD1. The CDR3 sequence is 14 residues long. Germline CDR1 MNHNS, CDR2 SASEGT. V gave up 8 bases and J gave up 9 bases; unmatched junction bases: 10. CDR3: CASQYDRASSPLHF. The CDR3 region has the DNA TGTGCCAGCCAATATGACAGGGCAAGTTCACCCCTCCACTTT.

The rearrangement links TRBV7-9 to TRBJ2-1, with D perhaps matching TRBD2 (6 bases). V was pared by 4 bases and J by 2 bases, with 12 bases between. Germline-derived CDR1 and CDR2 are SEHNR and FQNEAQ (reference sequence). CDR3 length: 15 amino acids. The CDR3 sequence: CASSSTGTAYNEQFF. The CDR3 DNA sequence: TGTGCCAGCAGCTCTACCGGGACTGCCTACAATGAGCAGTTCTTC.

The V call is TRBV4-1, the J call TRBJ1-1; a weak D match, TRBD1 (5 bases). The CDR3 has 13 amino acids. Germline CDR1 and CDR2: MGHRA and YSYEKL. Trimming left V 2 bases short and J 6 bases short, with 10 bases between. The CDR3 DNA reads TGCGCCAGCAGCCAACCCAGGGAGGCTGAAGCTTTCTTT. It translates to CASSQPREAEAFF.

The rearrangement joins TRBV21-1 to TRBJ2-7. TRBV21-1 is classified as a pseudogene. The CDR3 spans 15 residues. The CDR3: CASSVQGLDLFEQYV. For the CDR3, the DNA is TGTGCCAGCAGCGTCCAAGGGCTTGACCTATTCGAGCAGTACGTC.

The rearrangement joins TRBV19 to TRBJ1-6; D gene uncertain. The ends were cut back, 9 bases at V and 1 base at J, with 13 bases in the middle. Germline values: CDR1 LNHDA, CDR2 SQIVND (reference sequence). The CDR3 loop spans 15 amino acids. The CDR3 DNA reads TGTGCCAGCACCCAGATGGGGTCCTATAATTCACCCCTCCACTTT. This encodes CASTQMGSYNSPLHF.

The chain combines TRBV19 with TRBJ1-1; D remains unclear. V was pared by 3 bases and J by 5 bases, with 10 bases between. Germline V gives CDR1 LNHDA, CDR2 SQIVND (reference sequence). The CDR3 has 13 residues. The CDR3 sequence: CASSMWSGTEAFF. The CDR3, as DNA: TGTGCCAGTAGTATGTGGTCGGGGACTGAAGCTTTCTTT.

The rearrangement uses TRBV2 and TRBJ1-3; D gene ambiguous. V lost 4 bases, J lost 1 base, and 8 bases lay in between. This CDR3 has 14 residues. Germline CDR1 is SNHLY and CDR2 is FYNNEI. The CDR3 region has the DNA TGTGCCAGCAGTGTTTTGGGGTCTGGAAACACCATATATTTT. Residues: CASSVLGSGNTIYF.

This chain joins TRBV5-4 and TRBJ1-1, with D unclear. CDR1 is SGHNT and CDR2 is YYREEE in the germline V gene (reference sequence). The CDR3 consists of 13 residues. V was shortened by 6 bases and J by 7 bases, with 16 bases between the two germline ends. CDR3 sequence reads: CASTISIDGEAFF. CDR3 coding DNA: TGTGCCAGCACTATTTCGATCGATGGTGAAGCTTTCTTT.

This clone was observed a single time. CDR3 loop: CSFLAVDTQYF. Here the CDR3 DNA reads TGCAGCTTCCTAGCGGTCGATACGCAGTATTTT. The chain couples TRBV29-1 to TRBJ2-3; TRBD2 matches 7 bases. CDR3 size: 11 residues. Unmatched junction bases numbered 5, after V lost 8 bases and J lost 6 bases. CDR1 SQVTM and CDR2 ANQGSEA come from the germline V gene.